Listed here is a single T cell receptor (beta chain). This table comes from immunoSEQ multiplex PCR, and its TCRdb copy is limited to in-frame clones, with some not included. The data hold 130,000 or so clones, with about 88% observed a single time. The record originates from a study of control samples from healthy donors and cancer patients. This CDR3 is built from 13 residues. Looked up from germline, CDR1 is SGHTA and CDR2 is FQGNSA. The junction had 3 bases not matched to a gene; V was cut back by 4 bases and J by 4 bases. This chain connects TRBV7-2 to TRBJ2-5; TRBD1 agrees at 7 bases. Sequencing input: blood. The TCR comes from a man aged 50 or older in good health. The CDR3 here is CASSSQGRETQYF. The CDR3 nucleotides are TGTGCCAGCAGCTCACAGGGGAGAGAGACCCAGTACTTC.